This is a list of T cell receptor beta chains from one sample in a study of control samples from healthy donors and cancer patients. Assay used: immunoSEQ multiplex PCR; TCRdb lists only in-frame clones, some missing. Among 75,000 to 100,000 clones listed, roughly nine tenths were seen once. The sample was blood. These receptors originate from a woman between 50 and 59 years old in good health. The CDR3 runs from the conserved cysteine through the conserved F or W. D genes are given only for firm matches.

D	length	V	J	CDR3
TRBD2	17	TRBV11-2	TRBJ2-7	CASSAPGLAGGAHEQYF
TRBD1	15	TRBV7-8	TRBJ1-4	CASSPGQGGSEKLFF
.	16	TRBV19	TRBJ1-3	CASSSVSGGSGNTIYF
TRBD1	18	TRBV6-4	TRBJ1-4	CASTLTRTGEETNEKLFF
.	15	TRBV6-5	TRBJ1-4	CATTWGAATNEKLFF
.	13	TRBV6-5	TRBJ1-1	CASSWQGSTEAFF
.	13	TRBV7-6	TRBJ1-1	CASSLTQQGEAFF
.	13	TRBV4-1	TRBJ1-5	CASSPGRSQPQHF
TRBD2	16	TRBV6-2/TRBV6-3	TRBJ2-1	CASSPVGLAGTNEQFF
TRBD2	16	TRBV3-1/TRBV3-2	TRBJ2-3	CASSQEYGSGSNTQYF